This TCR beta chain derives from a study of blood T cell repertoires in COVID-19. The germline gives CDR1 SGHNT, CDR2 YYREEE (reference sequence). The CDR3 consists of 13 residues. Deletions cut 6 bases from V and 1 base from J, with 7 bases between. Using immunoSEQ multiplex PCR, the repertoire was profiled, and TCRdb retains in-frame clones only, with some absent. Counted here are 100,000 to 130,000 clones, around four fifths occurring once; the ten biggest clones make up under 5%. V usage is TRBV5-4 and J usage is TRBJ2-2; no definite D call. This clonotype originated in a woman between 70 and 85 years old with acute or convalescent COVID-19. The material sequenced was peripheral blood. In DNA, the CDR3 is TGTGCCAGCACGGAGCGGAACACCGGGGAGCTGTTTTTT. Encoded protein: CASTERNTGELFF.